These 10 T cell receptor beta chains originate from one sample sequenced in a study of blood T cell repertoires in COVID-19 (dated by TCRdb to about 2020). The library relied on the immunoSEQ multiplex PCR assay. Drawn from immuneACCESS, this table holds only the in-frame rearrangements with V and J called that TCRdb kept. Clones are partly lost; checked studies trace under half to an unresolved V gene and leave the rest unexplained. The sample table records around 290,000 clones; around nine tenths of these occur just once. 13% of the sample is in the top ten clones. Material: peripheral blood. These receptors came from a woman between 65 and 79 years old with COVID-19, enrolled during active disease.

The chain has TRBV10-3 and TRBJ2-2, with D possibly TRBD2 on 5 matching bases. This CDR3 is built from 15 residues. V was pared by 6 bases and J by 0 bases, with 11 bases between. The V gene's germline CDR1 is ENHRY and CDR2 SYGVKD. DNA of the CDR3: TGTGCCATCAGGCCAGAACTAGCGAACACCGGGGAGCTGTTTTTT. It codes for CAIRPELANTGELFF.

The chain has TRBV7-2 and TRBJ2-1; 12 bases align to TRBD2. The CDR3 is 15 amino acids. Germline values: CDR1 SGHTA, CDR2 FQGNSA. Losses at the gene ends were 7 bases for V and 7 bases for J; bases not matched to a gene: 8. DNA for the CDR3: TGTGCCAGCAACCAACTAGCGGGGGGAGGGAATGAGCAGTTCTTC. It yields the protein CASNQLAGGGNEQFF.

The rearrangement uses TRBV19 and TRBJ1-1, with D maybe TRBD1 (5 bases). CDR3 size: 14 residues. CDR1 and CDR2 from the germline V gene are LNHDA and SQIVND (reference sequence). The ends were cut back, 4 bases at V and 4 bases at J, with 13 bases in the middle. CDR3 amino acids: CASSKRDLGTEAFF. The CDR3 region has the DNA TGTGCCAGTAGTAAGCGGGACTTAGGCACTGAAGCTTTCTTT.

The chain links TRBV4-3 to TRBJ1-6, with D maybe TRBD1 (6 bases). CDR3 length: 15 residues. Trimming shortened V by 3 bases and J by 8 bases, and 14 bases separated the two germline ends. Germline loops: CDR1 LGHNA, CDR2 YSLEER. This CDR3 is CASSQGAQADSPLHF. The DNA for the CDR3 is TGCGCCAGCAGCCAGGGGGCCCAAGCGGATTCACCCCTCCACTTT.

The rearrangement links TRBV19 to TRBJ2-2; 8 bases are a match to TRBD1. Unmatched junction bases numbered 6, after V lost 4 bases and J lost 5 bases. Germline V CDR1 and CDR2: LNHDA, SQIVND (reference sequence). There are 15 residues in the CDR3. CDR3 sequence reads: CASSTRRQGTGELFF. DNA for the CDR3: TGTGCCAGTAGTACCCGTAGACAGGGGACCGGGGAGCTGTTTTTT. The full variable domain, with the rest looked up from reference TRBV19 and TRBJ2-2, is DGGITQSPKYLFRKEGQNVTLSCEQNLNHDAMYWYRQDPGQGLRLIYYSQIVNDFQKGDIAEGYSVSREKKESFPLTVTSAQKNPTAFYLCASSTRRQGTGELFFGEGSRLTVL.

The chain uses TRBV6-2 or TRBV6-3 and TRBJ2-3, with 13 bases aligning to TRBD2. Germline CDR1 MNHEY, CDR2 SVGEGT. V shed 4 bases and J 6 bases; nucleotides not matched to a gene: 4. CDR3 length: 15 residues. CDR3 residues: CASSFTSGGGDTQYF. CDR3 DNA: TGTGCCAGCAGTTTCACTAGCGGGGGGGGCGATACGCAGTATTTT.

The chain links TRBV18 to TRBJ2-2; tentatively, D is TRBD1 (5 bases). Deletions cut 6 bases from V and 1 base from J, with 9 bases between. CDR1 and CDR2 (germline): KGHSH, LQKENI. The CDR3 consists of 14 residues. CDR3 protein: CASSPTVNTGELFF. The CDR3, as DNA: TGTGCCAGCTCCCCGACAGTGAACACCGGGGAGCTGTTTTTT.

The V gene is TRBV12-3 or TRBV12-4, the J gene TRBJ2-7, with unresolved D. Trimming removed 4 bases at V and 7 bases at J, with 8 bases between. The CDR3 covers 11 residues. CDR3 in amino acids: CASSYFGEQYF. In DNA form, the CDR3 reads TGTGCCAGCAGTTATTTCGGGGAGCAGTACTTC.

The chain employs TRBV5-1 and TRBJ2-3; no clear D. CDR3 size: 13 residues. Germline loops: CDR1 SGHRS, CDR2 YFSETQ. Trimming took 0 bases from V and 2 from J, leaving 4 bases between them. CDR3 sequence: CASSLANTDTQYF. CDR3 in DNA: TGCGCCAGCAGCTTGGCCAACACAGATACGCAGTATTTT. Together with reference TRBV5-1 and TRBJ2-3, the CDR3 gives the full variable domain: KAGVTQTPRYLIKTRGQQVTLSCSPISGHRSVSWYQQTPGQGLQFLFEYFSETQRNKGNFPGRFSGRQFSNSRSEMNVSTLELGDSALYLCASSLANTDTQYFGPGTRLTVL.

The chain has TRBV5-5 and TRBJ2-7; possibly TRBD2 for D (7 bases). V was shortened by 4 bases and J by 3 bases, with 20 bases between the two germline ends. Per the germline V gene, CDR1 is SGHKS and CDR2 is YYEKEE (reference sequence). The CDR3 consists of 16 residues. CDR3 nucleotides: TGTGCCAGCAGCCCCCGTGGGGGGGGCACCATCTACGAGCAGTACTTC. Its translation is CASSPRGGGTIYEQYF. The whole variable domain, filled in from reference TRBV5-5 and TRBJ2-7, reads DAGVTQSPTHLIKTRGQQVTLRCSPISGHKSVSWYQQVLGQGPQFIFQYYEKEERGRGNFPDRFSARQFPNYSSELNVNALLLGDSALYLCASSPRGGGTIYEQYFGPGTRLTVT.